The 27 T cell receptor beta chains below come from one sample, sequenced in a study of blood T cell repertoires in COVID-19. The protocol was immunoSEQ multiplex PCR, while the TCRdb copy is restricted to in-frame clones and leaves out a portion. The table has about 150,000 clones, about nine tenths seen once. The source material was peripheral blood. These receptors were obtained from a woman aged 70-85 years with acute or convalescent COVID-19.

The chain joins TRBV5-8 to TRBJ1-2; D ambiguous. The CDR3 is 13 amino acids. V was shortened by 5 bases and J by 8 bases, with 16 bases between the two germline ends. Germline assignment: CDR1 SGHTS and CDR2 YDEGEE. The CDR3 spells CASSLGQVRGYTF. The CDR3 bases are TGTGCCAGCAGTCTTGGCCAGGTTAGAGGCTACACCTTC.

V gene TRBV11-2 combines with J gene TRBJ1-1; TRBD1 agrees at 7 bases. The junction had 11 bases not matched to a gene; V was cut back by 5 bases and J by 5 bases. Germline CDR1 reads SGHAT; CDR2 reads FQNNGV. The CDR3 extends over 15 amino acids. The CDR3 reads CASSRTRQGRTEAFF. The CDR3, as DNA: TGTGCCAGCAGCCGAACCCGACAGGGTAGGACTGAAGCTTTCTTT.

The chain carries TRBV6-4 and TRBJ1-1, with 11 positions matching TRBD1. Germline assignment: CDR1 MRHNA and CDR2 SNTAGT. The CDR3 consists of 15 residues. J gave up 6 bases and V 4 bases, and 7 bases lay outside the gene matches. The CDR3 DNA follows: TGTGCCAGCAGTGCGGGACAGGGGGGGTATGCTGAAGCTTTCTTT. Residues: CASSAGQGGYAEAFF.

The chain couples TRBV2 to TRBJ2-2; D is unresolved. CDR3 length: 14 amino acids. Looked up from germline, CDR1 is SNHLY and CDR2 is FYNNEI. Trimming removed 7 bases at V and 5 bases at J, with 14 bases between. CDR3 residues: CASTYVSGTGELFF. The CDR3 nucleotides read TGTGCCAGCACTTACGTCTCCGGGACCGGGGAGCTGTTTTTT. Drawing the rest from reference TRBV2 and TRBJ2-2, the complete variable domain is EPEVTQTPSHQVTQMGQEVILRCVPISNHLYFYWYRQILGQKVEFLVSFYNNEISEKSEIFDDQFSVERPDGSNFTLKIRSTKLEDSAMYFCASTYVSGTGELFFGEGSRLTVL.

CDR3 region: CASSFFPAGDEAFF. The CDR3 DNA reads as TGTGCCAGCAGTTTCTTTCCGGCGGGGGATGAAGCTTTCTTT. V gene TRBV28 combines with J gene TRBJ1-1; maybe TRBD1 (5 bases). Germline assignment: CDR1 MDHEN and CDR2 SYDVKM. This CDR3 comprises 14 residues. V was shortened by 3 bases and J by 7 bases, with 15 bases between the two germline ends.

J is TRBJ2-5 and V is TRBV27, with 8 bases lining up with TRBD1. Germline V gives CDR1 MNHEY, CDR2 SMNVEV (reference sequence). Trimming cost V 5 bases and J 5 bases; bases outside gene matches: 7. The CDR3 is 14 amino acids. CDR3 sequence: CASSPRQGRETQYF. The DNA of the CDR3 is TGTGCCAGCAGTCCCCGACAGGGGAGGGAGACCCAGTACTTC.

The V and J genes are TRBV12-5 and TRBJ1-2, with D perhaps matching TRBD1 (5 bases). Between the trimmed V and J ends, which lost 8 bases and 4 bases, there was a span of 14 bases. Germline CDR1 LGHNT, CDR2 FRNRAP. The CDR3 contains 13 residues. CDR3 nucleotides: TGTGCTAGTACCTCGAGACAGCCCTATGGCTACACCTTC. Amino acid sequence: CASTSRQPYGYTF.

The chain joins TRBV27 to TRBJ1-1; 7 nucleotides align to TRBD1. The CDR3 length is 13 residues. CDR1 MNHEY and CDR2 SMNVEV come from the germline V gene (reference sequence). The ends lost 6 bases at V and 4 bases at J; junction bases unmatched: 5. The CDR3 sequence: CASRHTGATEAFF. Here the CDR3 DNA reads TGTGCCAGCAGACATACAGGGGCCACTGAAGCTTTCTTT.

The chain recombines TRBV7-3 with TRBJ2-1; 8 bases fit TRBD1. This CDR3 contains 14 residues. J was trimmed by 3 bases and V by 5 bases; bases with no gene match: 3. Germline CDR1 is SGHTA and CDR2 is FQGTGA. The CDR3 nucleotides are TGTGCCAGCAGCAAGACAGGGGTCTACAATGAGCAGTTCTTC. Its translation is CASSKTGVYNEQFF.

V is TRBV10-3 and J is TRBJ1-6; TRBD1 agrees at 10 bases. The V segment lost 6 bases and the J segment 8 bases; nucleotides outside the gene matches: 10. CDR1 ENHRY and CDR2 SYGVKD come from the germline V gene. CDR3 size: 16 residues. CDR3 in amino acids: CAISPGDRGRDSPLHF. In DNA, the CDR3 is TGTGCCATCAGCCCGGGGGACAGGGGCCGGGATTCACCCCTCCACTTT.

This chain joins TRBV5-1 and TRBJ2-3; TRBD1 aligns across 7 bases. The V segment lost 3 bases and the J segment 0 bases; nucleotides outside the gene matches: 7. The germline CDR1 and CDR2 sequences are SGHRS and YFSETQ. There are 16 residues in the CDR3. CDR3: CASSSDRAASTDTQYF. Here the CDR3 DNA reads TGCGCCAGCAGCTCTGACAGGGCCGCTAGCACAGATACGCAGTATTTT.

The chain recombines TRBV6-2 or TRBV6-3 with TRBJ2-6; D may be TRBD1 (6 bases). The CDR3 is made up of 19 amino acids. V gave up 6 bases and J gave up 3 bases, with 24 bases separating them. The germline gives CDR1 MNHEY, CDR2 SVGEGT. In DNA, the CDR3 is TGTGCCAGCAGCCGGCCGACAGGTGCCACTGCGGGTGGGGCCAACGTCCTGACTTTC. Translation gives CASSRPTGATAGGANVLTF.

The CDR3 region has the DNA TGTGCCAGCAGCCAGGCTAACAGTTACTATGGCTACACCTTC. This gives the protein CASSQANSYYGYTF. The V and J genes are TRBV3-1 (or the pseudogene TRBV3-2) and TRBJ1-2; D gene ambiguous. The V gene's germline CDR1 is LGHDT and CDR2 YNNKEL (reference sequence). The CDR3 loop spans 14 amino acids. Trimming pared 3 bases from V and 3 bases from J, leaving 11 bases between.

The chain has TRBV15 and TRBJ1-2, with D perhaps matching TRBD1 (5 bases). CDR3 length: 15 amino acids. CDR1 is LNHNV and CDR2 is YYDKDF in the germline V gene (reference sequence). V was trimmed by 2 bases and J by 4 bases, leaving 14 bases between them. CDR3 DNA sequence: TGTGCCACCAGCAGACCTCAAGGGGCCGGCTATGGCTACACCTTC. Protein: CATSRPQGAGYGYTF.

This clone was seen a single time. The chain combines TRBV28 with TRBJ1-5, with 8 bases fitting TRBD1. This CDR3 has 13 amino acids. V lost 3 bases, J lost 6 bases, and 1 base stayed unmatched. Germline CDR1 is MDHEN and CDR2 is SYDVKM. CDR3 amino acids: CASSLDRAQPQHF. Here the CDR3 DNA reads TGTGCCAGCAGTTTGGACAGGGCTCAGCCCCAGCATTTT.

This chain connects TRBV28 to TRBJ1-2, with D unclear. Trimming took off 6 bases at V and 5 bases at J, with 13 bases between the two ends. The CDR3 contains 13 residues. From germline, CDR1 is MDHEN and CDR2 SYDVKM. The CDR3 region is CASSSGSGYGYTF. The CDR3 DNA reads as TGTGCCAGCAGCAGTGGGTCGGGATATGGCTACACCTTC.

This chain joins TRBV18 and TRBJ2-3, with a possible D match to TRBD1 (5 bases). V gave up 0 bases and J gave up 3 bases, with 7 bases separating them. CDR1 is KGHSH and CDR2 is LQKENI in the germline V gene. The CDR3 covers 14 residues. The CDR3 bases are TGTGCCAGCTCACCACCGACAGCTACAGATACGCAGTATTTT. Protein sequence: CASSPPTATDTQYF.

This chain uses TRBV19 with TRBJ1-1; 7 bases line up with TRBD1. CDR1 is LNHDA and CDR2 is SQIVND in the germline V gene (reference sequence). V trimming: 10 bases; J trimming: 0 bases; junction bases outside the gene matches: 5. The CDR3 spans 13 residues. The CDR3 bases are TGTGCCATCTCGACAGGGCTGAACACTGAAGCTTTCTTT. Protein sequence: CAISTGLNTEAFF.

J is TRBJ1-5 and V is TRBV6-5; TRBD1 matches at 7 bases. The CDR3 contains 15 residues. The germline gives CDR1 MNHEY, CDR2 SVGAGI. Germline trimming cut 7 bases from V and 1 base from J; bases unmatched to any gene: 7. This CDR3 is CASTPGQASNQPQHF. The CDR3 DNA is TGTGCCAGCACCCCCGGACAGGCGAGCAATCAGCCCCAGCATTTT.

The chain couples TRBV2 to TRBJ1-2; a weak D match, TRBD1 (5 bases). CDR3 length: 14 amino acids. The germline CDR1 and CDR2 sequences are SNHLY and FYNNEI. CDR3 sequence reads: CASSARALRGGYTF. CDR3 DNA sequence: TGTGCATCGTCGGCCAGGGCCCTAAGGGGTGGCTACACCTTC.

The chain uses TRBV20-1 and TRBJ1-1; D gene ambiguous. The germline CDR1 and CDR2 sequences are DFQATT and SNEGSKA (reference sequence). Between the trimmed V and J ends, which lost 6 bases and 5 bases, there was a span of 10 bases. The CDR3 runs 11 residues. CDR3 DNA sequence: TGCAGTGCCGACGCGGGGACTGAAGCTTTCTTT. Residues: CSADAGTEAFF.

The CDR3 reads CASSYPGQSSNQPQHF. The DNA for the CDR3 is TGTGCCAGCAGTTACCCTGGACAGTCTAGCAATCAGCCCCAGCATTTT. This chain joins TRBV6-2 or TRBV6-3 and TRBJ1-5, with D tentatively TRBD1 (6 bases). This CDR3 has 16 residues. Trimming stripped 2 bases from V and 0 bases from J, with 11 bases between. CDR1 is MNHEY, CDR2 SVGEGT, per germline.

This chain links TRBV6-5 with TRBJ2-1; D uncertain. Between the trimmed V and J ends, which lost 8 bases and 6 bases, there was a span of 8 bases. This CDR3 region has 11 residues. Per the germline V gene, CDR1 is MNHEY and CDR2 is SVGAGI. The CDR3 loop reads CASASGNEQFF. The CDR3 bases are TGTGCCAGCGCGTCTGGCAATGAGCAGTTCTTC.

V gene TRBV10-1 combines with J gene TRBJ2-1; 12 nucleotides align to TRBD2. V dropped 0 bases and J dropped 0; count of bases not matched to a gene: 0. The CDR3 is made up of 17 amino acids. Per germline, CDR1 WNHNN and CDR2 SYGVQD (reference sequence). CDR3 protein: CASSESTSGGSYNEQFF. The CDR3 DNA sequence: TGCGCCAGCAGTGAGTCGACTAGCGGGGGCTCCTACAATGAGCAGTTCTTC.

CDR3 in amino acids: CASSGGGATNEKLFF. CDR3 DNA: TGCGCCAGCAGCGGAGGGGGGGCAACTAATGAAAAACTGTTTTTT. V is TRBV5-1 and J is TRBJ1-4; D perhaps matches TRBD1 (6 bases). Trimming removed 4 bases from V and 0 bases from J, with 10 bases in between. The CDR3 sequence is 15 residues long. Germline CDR1 and CDR2: SGHRS and YFSETQ.

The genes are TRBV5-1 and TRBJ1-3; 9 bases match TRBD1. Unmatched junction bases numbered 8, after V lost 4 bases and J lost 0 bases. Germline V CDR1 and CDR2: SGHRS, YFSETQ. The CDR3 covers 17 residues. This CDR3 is CASSPQTGGASGNTIYF. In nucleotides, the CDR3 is TGCGCCAGCAGCCCCCAGACAGGGGGTGCCTCTGGAAACACCATATATTTT.

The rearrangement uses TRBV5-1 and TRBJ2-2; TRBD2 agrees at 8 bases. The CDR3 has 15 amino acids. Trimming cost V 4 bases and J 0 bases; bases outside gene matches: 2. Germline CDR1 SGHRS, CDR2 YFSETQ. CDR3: CASSREGPNTGELFF. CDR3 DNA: TGCGCCAGCAGCCGGGAGGGACCGAACACCGGGGAGCTGTTTTTT. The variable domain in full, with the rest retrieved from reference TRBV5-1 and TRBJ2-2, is KAGVTQTPRYLIKTRGQQVTLSCSPISGHRSVSWYQQTPGQGLQFLFEYFSETQRNKGNFPGRFSGRQFSNSRSEMNVSTLELGDSALYLCASSREGPNTGELFFGEGSRLTVL.